This T cell receptor beta chain is drawn from a study of blood T cell repertoires in COVID-19. Whole-study context: Some COVID-19 samples were acute and others convalescent; all came from the United States, Italy and Spain. The cDNA or gDNA used as material had been derived from T cells, B-cell-depleted T cells, or PBMCs.

Authors' analysis steps: Quantification of nucleated cells was approximated via reference gene primer amplification. This table comes from immunoSEQ multiplex PCR, and its TCRdb copy is limited to in-frame clones, with some not included. Clone size and the V and J calls come from that table; the DNA yielded D and trimming. The sample holds 120,000 to 150,000 clones; less than 85% are singletons and the top ten take roughly 8.3%. This CDR3 contains 12 residues. CDR1 LGHDT and CDR2 YNNKEL come from the germline V gene (reference sequence). The J segment lost 13 bases and the V segment lost 4 bases, leaving 6 bases of the junction unmatched.

The chain recombines TRBV3-1 (or the pseudogene TRBV3-2) with TRBJ2-1; 8 nucleotides agree with TRBD1. Sequencing was performed on peripheral blood. The source is an elderly woman in a cohort sampled during active or convalescent COVID-19. Written as DNA, the CDR3 is TGTGCCAGCAGCCGCACGGACAGGGATCAGTTCTTC. It specifies CASSRTDRDQFF.